This paragraph covers one TCR beta chain sequence. Its antigen is as yet unknown. This entry belongs to a study of post-analysis software for immune sequencing data. Study as a whole: Secondary progressive, relapsing-remitting and progressive-relapsing multiple sclerosis were among the included disease courses.

Included in the TCR beta cDNA libraries were unique molecular identifiers. MiXCR, run by TCRdb on the PCR reads, gives a single entry per CDR3 protein. The table shows roughly 570,000 distinct CDR3 sequences, with less than 40% occurring only once. CDR1 is ENHRY and CDR2 is SYGVKD in the germline V gene. This CDR3 region has 13 residues. The ends were cut back, 8 bases at V and 0 bases at J, with 9 bases in the middle. Study-wide findings and caveats: When patients were compared with controls, about 5 TRBV segments were more frequent, TRBV5-6, TRBV5-1 and TRBV20-1 among them. Controls' normalized Chao1 diversity significantly exceeded that of multiple sclerosis patients.

The chain combines TRBV10-3 with TRBJ2-3; D remains ambiguous. Material: blood. This receptor was identified in a girl aged 2-17 years with multiple sclerosis. CDR3 sequence reads: CAILAGSTDTQYF. CDR3 nucleotides: TGTGCCATCCTCGCCGGTAGCACAGATACGCAGTATTTT.